One sample yielded the 9 T cell receptor beta chains listed below, sequenced in a study of T cell changes during pregnancy in multiple sclerosis. The assay was immunoSEQ multiplex PCR, and TCRdb's table has in-frame clones only and misses some. The sample comprises 60,000 to 90,000 clones, about 93% of which are singletons, and roughly 2.6% rests with the top ten. The material sequenced was peripheral blood, taken after pregnancy. These receptors were taken from a female donor in good health, enrolled as a control in a pregnancy study.

V usage is TRBV6-6 and J usage is TRBJ2-7; 9 nucleotides agree with TRBD2. This CDR3 is built from 15 residues. Germline-derived CDR1 and CDR2 are MNHNY and SVGAGI (reference sequence). Losses at the gene ends were 6 bases for V and 0 bases for J; bases not matched to a gene: 6. This CDR3 reads CASRRGGESSYEQYF. In DNA, the CDR3 is TGTGCCAGCAGGCGGGGGGGAGAAAGCTCCTACGAGCAGTACTTC.

The V gene is TRBV5-8, the J gene TRBJ2-4; possible D gene TRBD1, 6 bases. This CDR3 region has 16 residues. Looked up from germline, CDR1 is SGHTS and CDR2 is YDEGEE. Trimming took off 3 bases at V and 0 bases at J, with 13 bases between the two ends. The CDR3 loop reads CASSSGHTLAKNIQYF. The CDR3 DNA sequence: TGTGCCAGCAGCTCGGGACACACTTTAGCCAAAAACATTCAGTACTTC.

The V call is TRBV18, the J call TRBJ2-2; weak D call: TRBD2 (7 bases). Germline V CDR1 and CDR2: KGHSH, LQKENI. The CDR3 covers 18 residues. V was pared by 4 bases and J by 3 bases, with 21 bases between. The DNA for the CDR3 is TGTGCCAGCTCACTCATGCCACTCCAGGGGAGGGACACCGGGGAGCTGTTTTTT. This sequence encodes CASSLMPLQGRDTGELFF. The whole variable domain, filled in from reference TRBV18 and TRBJ2-2, reads NAGVMQNPRHLVRRRGQEARLRCSPMKGHSHVYWYRQLPEEGLKFMVYLQKENIIDESGMPKERFSAEFPKEGPSILRIQQVVRGDSAAYFCASSLMPLQGRDTGELFFGEGSRLTVL.

The chain joins TRBV7-9 to TRBJ1-1; D is ambiguous. The CDR3 totals 13 residues. V lost 6 bases and J lost 3, with 11 bases in between. CDR1 and CDR2 (germline): SEHNR, FQNEAQ (reference sequence). The DNA for the CDR3 is TGTGCCAGCAGACCACCCTCGGACACTGAAGCTTTCTTT. It codes for CASRPPSDTEAFF.

The CDR3: CSVQSTPSSGANVLTF. The CDR3 coding sequence is TGCAGCGTTCAGTCTACTCCTAGCTCTGGGGCCAACGTCCTGACTTTC. This chain connects TRBV29-1 to TRBJ2-6; no clear D gene. V was shortened by 5 bases and J by 0 bases, with 14 bases between the two germline ends. The CDR3 has 16 amino acids. Germline values: CDR1 SQVTM, CDR2 ANQGSEA. The full variable domain, rest sourced from reference TRBV29-1 and TRBJ2-6, is SAVISQKPSRDICQRGTSLTIQCQVDSQVTMMFWYRQQPGQSLTLIATANQGSEATYESGFVIDKFPISRPNLTFSTLTVSNMSPEDSSIYLCSVQSTPSSGANVLTFGAGSRLTVL.

A few counts support this clone. CDR3: CASSVGGGRVGYTEAFF. In DNA, the CDR3 is TGTGCCAGCAGCGTAGGGGGGGGCCGGGTAGGGTACACTGAAGCTTTCTTT. This chain joins TRBV9 and TRBJ1-1; the D gene is possibly TRBD1 (6 bases). Germline CDR1 SGDLS, CDR2 YYNGEE. The CDR3 loop spans 17 amino acids. The V end lost 0 bases, the J end lost 3 bases, and 18 bases lay between the germline ends.

The chain couples TRBV11-2 to TRBJ2-1, with 7 bases lining up with TRBD1. V lost 5 bases and J lost 2; bases outside the gene matches: 6. CDR1 SGHAT and CDR2 FQNNGV come from the germline V gene. This CDR3 contains 15 residues. Written as DNA, the CDR3 is TGTGCCAGCAGCCCAACAGGGGACACCTACAATGAGCAGTTCTTC. Its translation is CASSPTGDTYNEQFF.

The chain uses TRBV7-2 and TRBJ2-1; D perhaps matches TRBD2 (6 bases). This CDR3 has 16 amino acids. Germline V CDR1 and CDR2: SGHTA, FQGNSA. With 3 bases removed from V and 0 bases from J, the gap between germline ends came to 12 bases. CDR3 DNA sequence: TGTGCCAGCAGCTTTTACGGCGGGAACTCCTACAATGAGCAGTTCTTC. Translated, it gives CASSFYGGNSYNEQFF.

V gene TRBV29-1 combines with J gene TRBJ2-3, with D possibly being TRBD2 (6 bases). V lost 3 bases and J 4 bases, leaving 20 bases between the germline ends. The CDR3 contains 16 residues. Germline-derived CDR1 and CDR2 are SQVTM and ANQGSEA. The CDR3 loop is CSVDDRGFGGSDTQYF. The CDR3 coding sequence is TGCAGCGTTGACGATCGAGGGTTCGGGGGATCAGATACGCAGTATTTT.